The sequence of this T cell receptor beta chain was determined in a study of T cell changes during pregnancy in multiple sclerosis. Profiling relied on immunoSEQ multiplex PCR, and the TCRdb table lists in-frame clones only, not all of them. Seen here are approximately 88,000 clones, 80% to 95% observed once, and the top ten hold under 3%. Unmatched junction bases numbered 6, after V lost 4 bases and J lost 4 bases. This CDR3 spans 15 amino acids. Looked up from germline, CDR1 is MNHNS and CDR2 is SASEGT. The starting material was peripheral blood, obtained in the first trimester of pregnancy. The rearrangement joins TRBV6-1 to TRBJ2-1, with 8 bases identical to TRBD2. This TCR was recovered from a female donor with multiple sclerosis, enrolled in a pregnancy study. CDR3 nucleotide sequence: TGTGCCAGCAGTGGAGGGACTAGGGATTACAATGAGCAGTTCTTC. Residues: CASSGGTRDYNEQFF.